The 17 T cell receptor beta chains below come from one sample, sequenced in a study of cytomegalovirus exposure and HLA in healthy donors. Both 60 Vbeta primers and 13 Jbeta primers went into the PCR. This table comes from immunoSEQ multiplex PCR, and its TCRdb copy is limited to in-frame clones, with some not included. The sample carries under 150,000 clones, around three quarters recorded once. The sequenced material came from PBMCs. These receptors were obtained from a man aged 30 to 39 in good health and CMV-seronegative.

This chain joins TRBV6-1 and TRBJ2-3; possible D gene TRBD2, 6 bases. Trimming shortened V by 2 bases and J by 6 bases, and 18 bases separated the two germline ends. The germline gives CDR1 MNHNS, CDR2 SASEGT. The CDR3 is 16 amino acids. CDR3 residues: CASSELGLRSEDTQYF. The CDR3 nucleotides are TGTGCCAGCAGTGAACTAGGACTAAGATCAGAGGATACGCAGTATTTT.

The chain employs TRBV18 and TRBJ2-7; no clear D gene. Germline CDR1 KGHSH, CDR2 LQKENI. Trimming left V 3 bases short and J 0 bases short, with 6 bases between. The CDR3 has 13 residues. CDR3 DNA sequence: TGTGCCAGCTCACCGCCGAGCTCCTACGAGCAGTACTTC. Its translation: CASSPPSSYEQYF.

The chain carries TRBV25-1 and TRBJ2-2; D is unclear. With 4 bases removed from V and 1 base from J, the gap between germline ends came to 7 bases. CDR3 length: 14 residues. Germline CDR1 reads MGHDK; CDR2 reads SYGVNS. Here the CDR3 DNA reads TGTGCCAGCAGTGGCACTCAGAACACCGGGGAGCTGTTTTTT. Its protein product is CASSGTQNTGELFF.

The V gene is TRBV7-2, the J gene TRBJ1-5; D remains unclear. The germline gives CDR1 SGHTA, CDR2 FQGNSA. This CDR3 spans 13 amino acids. V was clipped by 2 bases and J by 6 bases, with 8 bases between them. The chain's CDR3 is CASSLPGTQPQHF. CDR3 nucleotide sequence: TGTGCCAGCAGCTTACCAGGAACTCAGCCCCAGCATTTT.

This clone was seen only once. The chain employs TRBV2 and TRBJ2-7; no reliable D call. Per germline, CDR1 SNHLY and CDR2 FYNNEI. The CDR3 has 13 amino acids. V lost 7 bases, J lost 0 bases, and 10 bases lay in between. CDR3 in amino acids: CASTAASSYEQYF. Here the CDR3 DNA reads TGTGCCAGCACCGCCGCTAGCTCCTACGAGCAGTACTTC.

The V gene is TRBV6-1, the J gene TRBJ2-2, with D possibly matching TRBD2 (5 bases). The CDR3 contains 12 residues. CDR1 and CDR2 from the germline V gene are MNHNS and SASEGT. Trimming stripped 5 bases from V and 5 bases from J, with 6 bases between. The CDR3 region is CASSRGTGELFF. Written as DNA, the CDR3 is TGTGCCAGCAGTCGCGGGACCGGGGAGCTGTTTTTT.

This clone is a singleton in its sample. V usage is TRBV7-8 and J usage is TRBJ2-7, with TRBD2 matching over 8 bases. In germline, CDR1 is SGHVS, CDR2 FQNEAQ. The CDR3 loop spans 15 amino acids. Trimming cost V 6 bases and J 0 bases; bases outside gene matches: 7. CDR3 nucleotide sequence: TGTGCCAGCAGTTCTCTAGCGGGCATCTCCTACGAGCAGTACTTC. This sequence encodes CASSSLAGISYEQYF.

This sequence joins TRBV6-5 and TRBJ2-7, with 12 bases matching TRBD2. The CDR3 sequence is 15 residues long. Germline lookup yields CDR1 MNHEY and CDR2 SVGAGI. Trimming cost V 5 bases and J 5 bases; bases outside gene matches: 7. CDR3 residues: CASSPLAGGRNEQYF. DNA of the CDR3: TGTGCCAGCAGTCCACTAGCGGGAGGTAGAAACGAGCAGTACTTC.

This rearrangement joins TRBV13 to TRBJ2-5; the match to TRBD2 covers 9 bases. The length of the CDR3 is 14 residues. Losses at the gene ends were 4 bases for V and 4 bases for J; bases not matched to a gene: 4. Per the germline V gene, CDR1 is PRHDT and CDR2 is FYEKMQ (reference sequence). CDR3 region: CASSSGLAVETQYF. CDR3 nucleotides: TGTGCCAGCAGCTCGGGACTAGCCGTAGAGACCCAGTACTTC.

The J gene is TRBJ2-1, the V gene TRBV11-2, with a tentative D call TRBD2 (5 bases). Trimming left V 3 bases short and J 7 bases short, with 10 bases between. The V gene's germline CDR1 is SGHAT and CDR2 FQNNGV. The CDR3 contains 13 residues. CDR3 in DNA: TGTGCCAGCAGCTTCCCCCCGGGAAATGAGCAGTTCTTC. Residues: CASSFPPGNEQFF.

The rearrangement links TRBV18 to TRBJ1-2, with 7 bases identical to TRBD1. Germline CDR1 reads KGHSH; CDR2 reads LQKENI. V lost 3 bases, J lost 0 bases, and 4 bases stayed unmatched. The CDR3 has 15 residues. CDR3 loop: CASSPGTVANYGYTF. In DNA, the CDR3 is TGTGCCAGCTCACCCGGGACAGTCGCTAACTATGGCTACACCTTC.

The J gene is TRBJ2-7, the V gene TRBV2; D gene ambiguous. V lost 5 bases, J lost 2 bases, and 13 bases lay in between. The CDR3 loop spans 14 amino acids. Germline-derived CDR1 and CDR2 are SNHLY and FYNNEI. In DNA, the CDR3 is TGTGCCAGCAGTCCTTGGGTCGGAGCCTACGAGCAGTACTTC. Its translation is CASSPWVGAYEQYF.

The chain has TRBV7-9 and TRBJ2-1, with D unclear. CDR1 and CDR2 (germline): SEHNR, FQNEAQ (reference sequence). The length of the CDR3 is 16 residues. The ends were cut back, 3 bases at V and 4 bases at J, with 16 bases in the middle. CDR3 coding DNA: TGTGCCAGCAGCTTTACTCACGTCCCAGCGTACAATGAGCAGTTCTTC. Encoded protein: CASSFTHVPAYNEQFF.

J is TRBJ2-3 and V is TRBV25-1, with D possibly TRBD2 on 6 matching bases. From germline, CDR1 is MGHDK and CDR2 SYGVNS. V lost 1 base and J lost 0, with 17 bases in between. This CDR3 has 18 residues. CDR3 residues: CASSESRRGWGSTDTQYF. As DNA, the CDR3 is TGTGCCAGCAGTGAATCCCGGCGGGGTTGGGGGAGCACAGATACGCAGTATTTT.

The rearrangement uses TRBV6-1 and TRBJ1-5; TRBD1 agrees at 9 bases. With V trimmed by 6 bases and J by 6 bases, 3 bases remained unmatched. The CDR3 runs 13 residues. Germline CDR1 MNHNS, CDR2 SASEGT. In DNA, the CDR3 is TGTGCCAGCAGCCACAGGGGGCGTCAGCCCCAGCATTTT. This encodes CASSHRGRQPQHF.

The V gene is TRBV19, the J gene TRBJ2-3; a possible D gene is TRBD2 (6 bases). Trimming pared 6 bases from V and 3 bases from J, leaving 19 bases between. The CDR3 loop spans 16 amino acids. The germline CDR1 and CDR2 sequences are LNHDA and SQIVND (reference sequence). CDR3 sequence reads: CASRKASVIATDTQYF. In nucleotides, the CDR3 is TGTGCCAGTAGAAAGGCTAGCGTTATAGCAACAGATACGCAGTATTTT.

This rearrangement joins TRBV7-2 to TRBJ2-3; no clear D gene. The germline V gene has CDR1 SGHTA and CDR2 FQGNSA. The V gene lost 10 bases and the J gene lost 3 bases, with 11 bases spanning the gap. CDR3 size: 12 residues. The CDR3 region has the DNA TGTGCCACCTCGGGTGTGACAGATACGCAGTATTTT. It translates to CATSGVTDTQYF. Full variable domain (outside the CDR3, taken from reference TRBV7-2 and TRBJ2-3): GAGVSQSPSNKVTEKGKDVELRCDPISGHTALYWYRQSLGQGLEFLIYFQGNSAPDKSGLPSDRFSAERTGGSVSTLTIQRTQQEDSAVYLCATSGVTDTQYFGPGTRLTVL.